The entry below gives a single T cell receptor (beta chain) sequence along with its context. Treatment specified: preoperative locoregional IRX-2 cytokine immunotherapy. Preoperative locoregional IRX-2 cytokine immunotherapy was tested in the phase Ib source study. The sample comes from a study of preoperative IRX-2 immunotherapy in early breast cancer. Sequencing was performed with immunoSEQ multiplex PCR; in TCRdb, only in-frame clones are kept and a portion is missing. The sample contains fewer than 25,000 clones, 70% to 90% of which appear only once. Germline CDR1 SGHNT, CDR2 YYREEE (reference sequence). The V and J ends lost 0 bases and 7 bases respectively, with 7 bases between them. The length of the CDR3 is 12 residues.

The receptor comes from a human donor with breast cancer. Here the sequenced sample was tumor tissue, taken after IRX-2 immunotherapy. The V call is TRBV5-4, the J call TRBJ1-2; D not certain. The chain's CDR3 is CASSLEGGGYTF. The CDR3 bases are TGTGCCAGCAGCTTGGAAGGCGGTGGCTACACCTTC.